The clone carrying this T cell receptor (beta chain) was recorded only once. Its matching antigen is unknown. The data were obtained in a study of OX40 agonist ivuxolimab in advanced cancers. General observations from the study: Averaged across samples, CD8+ T cells carried more expanded clones than CD4+ did.

The V and J ends lost 6 bases and 4 bases respectively, with 18 bases between them. Per the germline V gene, CDR1 is MDHEN and CDR2 is SYDVKM. This CDR3 has 15 residues. TCRdb keeps only in-frame clones here, not all; method: immunoSEQ multiplex PCR. The sample holds some 150,000 clones, approximately 90% seen once. Exclusion applied to patients with autoimmune disease history or systemic immunosuppression. The chain joins TRBV28 to TRBJ1-2, with D uncertain. The source material was CD4+ or CD8+ T cells sorted from blood, sampled in a trial of the OX40 agonist ivuxolimab. The sequence was obtained from an adult with an advanced solid tumor such as melanoma, head and neck, liver or kidney cancer. The CDR3 loop is CASSRSFGVSYGYTF. CDR3 nucleotides: TGTGCCAGCAGCAGGAGTTTCGGGGTGAGCTATGGCTACACCTTC.